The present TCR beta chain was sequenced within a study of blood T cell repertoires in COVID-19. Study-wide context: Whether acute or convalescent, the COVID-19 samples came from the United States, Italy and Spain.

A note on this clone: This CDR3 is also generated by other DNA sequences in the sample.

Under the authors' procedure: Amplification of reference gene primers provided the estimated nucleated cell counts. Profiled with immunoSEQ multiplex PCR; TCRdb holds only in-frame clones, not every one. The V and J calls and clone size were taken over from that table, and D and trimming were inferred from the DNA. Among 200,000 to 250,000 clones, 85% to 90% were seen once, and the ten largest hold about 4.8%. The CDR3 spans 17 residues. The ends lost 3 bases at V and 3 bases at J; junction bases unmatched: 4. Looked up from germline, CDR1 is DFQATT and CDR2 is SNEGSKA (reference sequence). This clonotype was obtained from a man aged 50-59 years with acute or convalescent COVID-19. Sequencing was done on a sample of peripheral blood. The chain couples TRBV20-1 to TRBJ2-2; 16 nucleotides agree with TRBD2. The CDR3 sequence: CSASGTSGGVDTGELFF. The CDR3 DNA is TGCAGTGCTAGTGGGACTAGCGGGGGGGTAGACACCGGGGAGCTGTTTTTT.